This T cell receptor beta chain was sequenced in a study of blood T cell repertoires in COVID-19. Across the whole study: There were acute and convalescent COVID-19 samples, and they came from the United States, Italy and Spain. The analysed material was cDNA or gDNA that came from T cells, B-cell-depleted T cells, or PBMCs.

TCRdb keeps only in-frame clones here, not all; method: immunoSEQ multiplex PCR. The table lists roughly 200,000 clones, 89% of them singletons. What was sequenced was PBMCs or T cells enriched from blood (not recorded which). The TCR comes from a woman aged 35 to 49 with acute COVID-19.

The CDR3 nucleotides read TGCAGCGTTGAACTGGACAGCAGCTACGAGCAGTACTTC. Residues: CSVELDSSYEQYF. V is TRBV29-1 and J is TRBJ2-7, with D perhaps TRBD1 (6 bases). This CDR3 contains 13 residues. The V and J ends lost 2 bases and 3 bases respectively, with 11 bases between them. Germline lookup yields CDR1 SQVTM and CDR2 ANQGSEA.